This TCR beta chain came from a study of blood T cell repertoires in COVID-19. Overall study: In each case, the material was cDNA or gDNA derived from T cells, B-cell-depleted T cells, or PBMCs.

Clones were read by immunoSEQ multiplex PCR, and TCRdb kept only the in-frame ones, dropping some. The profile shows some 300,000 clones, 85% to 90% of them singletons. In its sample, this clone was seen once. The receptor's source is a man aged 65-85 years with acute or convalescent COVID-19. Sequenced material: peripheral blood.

The CDR3 DNA reads as TGTGCCAGCAGGGAACAGGAAACTTCCTACGAGCAGTACTTC. Protein: CASREQETSYEQYF. The chain uses TRBV7-2 and TRBJ2-7, with a tentative D call TRBD1 (5 bases). CDR1 SGHTA and CDR2 FQGNSA come from the germline V gene. The CDR3 is 14 residues long. Trimming took 6 bases from V and 1 from J, leaving 13 bases between them.